The sequence of this TCR beta chain was determined in a study of T cells in localized non-small cell lung cancer. The V end was cut by 5 bases, the J end by 3 bases, with 10 bases between. The CDR3 loop spans 13 amino acids. CDR1 and CDR2 from the germline V gene are MDHEN and SYDVKM. On this clone itself: Antigen unknown.

Findings of the study overall: Longer overall survival was associated with a higher density of T cells in the blood.

Assay used: immunoSEQ multiplex PCR; TCRdb lists only in-frame clones, some missing. The data contain under 1,500 clones, 35% to 40% of them singletons. This receptor was taken from a male donor at least 60 years old with stage II squamous cell lung carcinoma. Sequenced here: lung tumor tissue, sampled before any cancer treatment. The chain joins TRBV28 to TRBJ2-5; D remains unclear. In DNA, the CDR3 is TGTGCCAGCAGTCTTCCTGGTGAAGAGACCCAGTACTTC. This sequence encodes CASSLPGEETQYF.